The TCR beta chain described here comes from a study of control samples from healthy donors and cancer patients. V lost 0 bases to trimming and J lost 2 bases, with 10 bases between them. The CDR3 consists of 15 residues. In germline, CDR1 is MNHNS, CDR2 SASEGT. Clones were read by immunoSEQ multiplex PCR, and TCRdb kept only the in-frame ones, dropping some. Of roughly 100,000 clones listed, roughly 92% are singletons. Specimen: blood. The clonotype was recovered from a human donor in good health. The donor label of this sample is uncertain. V gene TRBV6-1 combines with J gene TRBJ1-2, with D uncertain. The CDR3 nucleotides are TGTGCCAGCAGTGAAGCGTTCGGCCAGAACTATGGCTACACCTTC. As protein: CASSEAFGQNYGYTF.